Presented here are 27 T cell receptor beta chains from one specimen sequenced in a study of shared clonotypes between healthy human individuals. Sequencing was performed with immunoSEQ multiplex PCR; in TCRdb, only in-frame clones are kept and a portion is missing. The top ten clones hold 0.37% of a sample with about 2.3 million clones, 85% to 95% of them seen once. Sequencing was carried out using naive CD4+ T cells from PBMCs. The subset here: CD45RA+ positively selected. These receptors all stem from a man aged 18-30 years in good health. Some clones in this sample may be carry-over from other donors' samples.

This chain joins TRBV7-8 and TRBJ1-1; unclear D gene. This CDR3 comprises 14 residues. The V gene's germline CDR1 is SGHVS and CDR2 FQNEAQ. V lost 1 base to trimming and J lost 3 bases, with 9 bases between them. Written as DNA, the CDR3 is TGTGCCAGCAGCTTAGTTTCCAGTTACACTGAAGCTTTCTTT. It is translated as CASSLVSSYTEAFF.

This chain joins TRBV5-1 and TRBJ2-5; 7 nucleotides line up with TRBD2. The length of the CDR3 is 16 residues. J gave up 5 bases and V 4 bases, and 14 bases lay outside the gene matches. Germline loops: CDR1 SGHRS, CDR2 YFSETQ. Here the CDR3 reads CASSPRRWSAGETQYF. In nucleotides, the CDR3 is TGCGCCAGCAGCCCACGGCGGTGGTCAGCGGGGGAGACCCAGTACTTC.

This clone was seen only once. This chain connects TRBV27 to TRBJ2-7; TRBD2 aligns across 7 bases. Germline loops: CDR1 MNHEY, CDR2 SMNVEV (reference sequence). V trimming: 9 bases; J trimming: 2 bases; junction bases outside the gene matches: 16. The CDR3 sequence is 16 residues long. The DNA for the CDR3 is TGTGCCAGTAAAAAACAAGACCCAGCGGGAACCTACGAGCAGTACTTC. This encodes CASKKQDPAGTYEQYF.

This clone has a handful of counts. The V and J genes are TRBV6-6 and TRBJ2-7; the match to TRBD1 covers 8 bases. The trim removed 7 bases at V and 1 base at J, leaving 3 bases unmatched. The V gene's germline CDR1 is MNHNY and CDR2 SVGAGI (reference sequence). This CDR3 spans 13 amino acids. Written as DNA, the CDR3 is TGTGCCAGCAAAGGACAGGGTTCCTACGAGCAGTACTTC. It encodes CASKGQGSYEQYF.

This clone was detected once. The J gene is TRBJ2-1, the V gene TRBV6-1; TRBD2 aligns across 10 bases. Trimming took 8 bases from V and 14 from J; bases not matched to a gene: 18. Germline V gives CDR1 MNHNS, CDR2 SASEGT. This CDR3 is 15 amino acids long. This chain's CDR3 is CASGGELGLAPREFF. The CDR3 DNA follows: TGTGCCAGCGGGGGTGAATTGGGACTAGCGCCCCGGGAGTTCTTC.

The rearrangement links TRBV13 to TRBJ2-3; 11 bases align to TRBD1. Germline trimming cut 5 bases from V and 2 bases from J; bases unmatched to any gene: 3. CDR3 length: 15 amino acids. CDR1 PRHDT and CDR2 FYEKMQ come from the germline V gene (reference sequence). CDR3 DNA sequence: TGTGCCAGCAGCCGGGACAGGGGGTACACAGATACGCAGTATTTT. It translates to CASSRDRGYTDTQYF. The full variable domain, in which reference TRBV13 and TRBJ2-3 provide the parts outside the CDR3, is AAGVIQSPRHLIKEKRETATLKCYPIPRHDTVYWYQQGPGQDPQFLISFYEKMQSDKGSIPDRFSAQQFSDYHSELNMSSLELGDSALYFCASSRDRGYTDTQYFGPGTRLTVL.

The chain is built from TRBV6-6 and TRBJ2-7; 10 nucleotides match TRBD1. There are 15 residues in the CDR3. Germline V gene lookup returns CDR1 MNHNY and CDR2 SVGAGI (reference sequence). V shed 1 base and J 4 bases; nucleotides not matched to a gene: 4. CDR3 sequence: CASSYFGTGEYEQYF. CDR3 sequence (DNA): TGTGCCAGCAGTTACTTCGGGACAGGGGAGTACGAGCAGTACTTC.

This sequence joins TRBV7-2 and TRBJ1-2; D perhaps matches TRBD1 (5 bases). The V end lost 5 bases, the J end lost 8 bases, and 12 bases lay between the germline ends. CDR3 length equals 12 residues. The germline V gene encodes CDR1 SGHTA and CDR2 FQGNSA. CDR3 in amino acids: CASSPTNRGYTF. The CDR3 DNA sequence: TGTGCCAGCAGCCCCACAAACAGGGGCTACACCTTC.

V is TRBV4-1 and J is TRBJ2-5; a weak D match, TRBD1 (6 bases). The V gene's germline CDR1 is MGHRA and CDR2 YSYEKL. The CDR3 consists of 17 residues. The V end was cut by 3 bases, the J end by 5 bases, with 22 bases between. The CDR3 DNA follows: TGCGCCAGCAGCCAGCGTCTTTTGGGGGCGGTTGTGGAGACCCAGTACTTC. It translates to CASSQRLLGAVVETQYF.

This chain joins TRBV21-1 and TRBJ2-2; whether TRBD1, the table's D call, matches the DNA was not checked. TRBV21-1 is a listed pseudogene. This CDR3 region has 20 residues. DNA of the CDR3: TGTGCCAGCAGCAACCCGGAGCTTACTGACAGACCTGCGAACACCGGGGAGCTGTTTTTT. The encoded protein is CASSNPELTDRPANTGELFF.

The V gene is TRBV10-3, the J gene TRBJ2-7; 8 bases are shared with TRBD2. CDR3 size: 15 residues. The germline gives CDR1 ENHRY, CDR2 SYGVKD. J gave up 7 bases and V 8 bases, and 16 bases lay outside the gene matches. The CDR3 nucleotides read TGTGCCATCGCCGACACTACTAGCGGAGGATGGGAGCAGTACTTC. It codes for CAIADTTSGGWEQYF.

V usage is TRBV5-1 and J usage is TRBJ2-7; TRBD2 might be the D (6 bases). The CDR3 runs 16 residues. Germline-derived CDR1 and CDR2 are SGHRS and YFSETQ. Deletions cut 2 bases from V and 7 bases from J, with 22 bases between. The CDR3 sequence: CASSLSAPGLAGEQYF. In DNA, the CDR3 is TGCGCCAGCAGCTTATCTGCCCCAGGCCTGGCGGGGGAGCAGTACTTC.

As concerns this clone: The sample carries other DNA sequences with the same CDR3. The chain links TRBV28 to TRBJ1-1, with D perhaps TRBD1 (6 bases). Trimming shortened V by 6 bases and J by 1 base, and 12 bases separated the two germline ends. Germline V gene sequence: CDR1 MDHEN, CDR2 SYDVKM. CDR3 length equals 14 residues. The CDR3 protein is CASSPGTPNTEAFF. The DNA for the CDR3 is TGTGCCAGCAGCCCCGGGACACCGAACACTGAAGCTTTCTTT.

This chain joins TRBV28 and TRBJ1-2; TRBD1 matches 9 bases. Germline V CDR1 and CDR2: MDHEN, SYDVKM. This CDR3 has 19 amino acids. J gave up 2 bases and V 6 bases, and 19 bases lay outside the gene matches. CDR3 in amino acids: CASRTSLGAGTGTNYGYTF. The DNA of the CDR3 is TGTGCCAGCAGGACCTCGCTCGGTGCGGGGACAGGGACCAACTATGGCTACACCTTC.

The count of this clone is one. V and J are TRBV6-5 and TRBJ2-3; D unresolved. Trimming cost V 2 bases and J 2 bases, with 11 bases left between them. Looked up from germline, CDR1 is MNHEY and CDR2 is SVGAGI. The CDR3 consists of 15 residues. CDR3 residues: CASSYRQTDTDTQYF. CDR3 DNA: TGTGCCAGCAGTTACCGGCAGACCGACACAGATACGCAGTATTTT.

This clone was detected once. This chain uses TRBV11-2 with TRBJ2-7; D unclear. The CDR3 covers 14 residues. V dropped 1 base and J dropped 7 bases, with 14 bases sitting between them. Looked up from germline, CDR1 is SGHAT and CDR2 is FQNNGV. This CDR3 is CASSLGSGLGEQYF. CDR3 nucleotides: TGTGCCAGCAGCTTAGGGTCGGGTTTGGGGGAGCAGTACTTC.

This chain uses TRBV2 with TRBJ2-7, with D tentatively TRBD2 (5 bases). Germline assignment: CDR1 SNHLY and CDR2 FYNNEI. The CDR3 length is 14 residues. Between the trimmed V and J ends, which lost 7 bases and 5 bases, there was a span of 18 bases. The CDR3 nucleotides read TGTGCCAGCATTGAGGTGGCTAGCAGGCACGAGCAGTACTTC. It translates to CASIEVASRHEQYF.

The V and J genes are TRBV28 and TRBJ2-1, with D tentatively TRBD1 or TRBD2 (7 bases each). Germline CDR1 is MDHEN and CDR2 is SYDVKM. Deletions cut 6 bases from V and 3 bases from J, with 18 bases between. The CDR3 covers 16 residues. The CDR3: CASRPGGAENYNEQFF. The CDR3 coding sequence is TGTGCCAGCAGGCCAGGGGGGGCTGAGAACTACAATGAGCAGTTCTTC.

The chain links TRBV9 to TRBJ1-2; D not resolved. The CDR3 spans 14 residues. The V end was cut by 0 bases, the J end by 7 bases, with 13 bases between. From germline, CDR1 is SGDLS and CDR2 YYNGEE. The CDR3 is CASSVAGNHRGYTF. As DNA, the CDR3 is TGTGCCAGCAGCGTAGCCGGTAATCACCGTGGCTACACCTTC.

The rearrangement uses TRBV28 and TRBJ1-5, with a weak D call TRBD1 (6 bases). Between the trimmed V and J ends, which lost 7 bases and 7 bases, there was a span of 17 bases. The germline V gene encodes CDR1 MDHEN and CDR2 SYDVKM. The CDR3 sequence is 14 residues long. The CDR3: CASTTGTLDQPQHF. CDR3 DNA: TGTGCCAGCACCACCGGGACACTTGACCAGCCCCAGCATTTT.

The J gene is TRBJ1-2, the V gene TRBV6-6; D gene unclear. The V gene's germline CDR1 is MNHNY and CDR2 SVGAGI (reference sequence). CDR3 length: 13 amino acids. Trimming removed 6 bases from V and 7 bases from J, with 15 bases in between. This chain's CDR3 is CASSKAPVGGYTF. Written as DNA, the CDR3 is TGTGCCAGCAGCAAAGCCCCGGTCGGTGGCTACACCTTC.

V usage is TRBV19 and J usage is TRBJ1-4, with D perhaps TRBD1 (6 bases). Germline V lookup: CDR1 LNHDA, CDR2 SQIVND (reference sequence). This CDR3 has 17 amino acids. The V end lost 4 bases, the J end lost 5 bases, and 20 bases lay between the germline ends. CDR3 nucleotide sequence: TGTGCCAGTAGTACCCTTCTGAGGGGGAACGAGAATGAAAAACTGTTTTTT. Protein sequence: CASSTLLRGNENEKLFF.

V is TRBV11-2 and J is TRBJ2-7; perhaps TRBD1 as D (5 bases). This CDR3 contains 15 residues. With 2 bases removed from V and 2 bases from J, the gap between germline ends came to 13 bases. CDR1 SGHAT and CDR2 FQNNGV come from the germline V gene. CDR3: CASSLMSGLTYEQYF. The CDR3 DNA is TGTGCCAGCAGCTTAATGTCAGGGCTGACCTACGAGCAGTACTTC.

V gene TRBV19 combines with J gene TRBJ2-1, with 7 bases lining up with TRBD2. The CDR3 has 16 residues. With V trimmed by 6 bases and J by 4 bases, 12 bases remained unmatched. Germline V gene data show CDR1 as LNHDA and CDR2 as SQIVND (reference sequence). CDR3 amino acids: CASRGGAGTLYNEQFF. CDR3 in DNA: TGTGCCAGTAGGGGAGGGGCAGGGACCCTATACAATGAGCAGTTCTTC.

The chain employs TRBV9 and TRBJ2-2; possible D gene TRBD2, 6 bases. Germline V gene sequence: CDR1 SGDLS, CDR2 YYNGEE. The CDR3 has 14 amino acids. With 7 bases removed from V and 2 bases from J, the gap between germline ends came to 12 bases. The CDR3 here is CASGRGTNTGELFF. In DNA form, the CDR3 reads TGTGCCAGCGGGCGGGGAACTAACACCGGGGAGCTGTTTTTT.

The J gene is TRBJ2-4, the V gene TRBV7-9, with D possibly matching TRBD1 (5 bases). V was clipped by 0 bases and J by 6 bases, with 12 bases between them. The CDR3 runs to 15 residues. Per germline, CDR1 SEHNR and CDR2 FQNEAQ (reference sequence). The CDR3 nucleotides are TGTGCCAGCAGCTTAGCGAGCCAGGGTGTAAACATTCAGTACTTC. It specifies CASSLASQGVNIQYF.

CDR3 DNA sequence: TGCAGCGCGTACAGGGGGGTTACTGAAGCTTTCTTT. It translates to CSAYRGVTEAFF. This chain joins TRBV29-1 and TRBJ1-1; 8 bases map to TRBD1. V gave up 7 bases and J gave up 5 bases; unmatched junction bases: 6. Germline loops: CDR1 SQVTM, CDR2 ANQGSEA. This CDR3 region has 12 residues.